This T cell receptor (beta chain) stems from a study of blood T cell repertoires in COVID-19. Study in general: Acute-phase and convalescent COVID-19 samples originated in the United States, Italy and Spain. Sources were T cells, B-cell-depleted T cells, or PBMCs; the material itself was cDNA or gDNA.

Seattle patients were enrolled during active infection and followed longitudinally. In the original processing: Amplification with reference gene primers provided the estimates of nucleated cell counts. Generated by immunoSEQ multiplex PCR, the TCRdb table keeps only in-frame clones and is missing some. That table gives V, J and clone size, and the DNA gave D and trimming. The sample carries hundreds of thousands of clones, 80% to 90% recorded once. In germline, CDR1 is MNHEY, CDR2 SVGAGI. The length of the CDR3 is 12 residues. Trimming took 5 bases from V and 15 from J, leaving 17 bases between them.

The chain employs TRBV6-5 and TRBJ2-1; D unclear. Sequenced input: peripheral blood. The source of this sequence is a man aged 18 to 30 with COVID-19, enrolled during active disease. The CDR3, as DNA: TGTGCCAGCAGTCTAAGACACACCCCACTGTTCTTC. Its translation is CASSLRHTPLFF.